This T cell receptor (beta chain) was captured in a study of beta chain features in type 1 diabetes. Looking at the study overall: Age, gender and cell yields were similar between patients and healthy donors. The study, taken as a whole, reports: Reduced insertions and increased deletions marked VDJ junctions in type 1 diabetes patients. The naive, central memory and Treg TCRB repertoires looked more alike in patients than they did in healthy donors.

The table lists this clone with a count of one. Its antigen is undetermined. The CDR3 spans 11 residues. Investigators reverse transcribed all isolated RNA, so they sequenced expressed TCRB transcripts. Samples of naive, central memory and regulatory T cells yielded a mean of around 4 million reads. Repertoires were generated with immunoSEQ multiplex PCR, while TCRdb's copy carries only in-frame clones and drops some. The data contain about 320,000 clones, 14% of them singletons. The TCR sequence derives from a man aged 25-40 years in good health. Sequencing was carried out using central memory CD4+ T cells from blood. V is TRBV21-1 and J is TRBJ2-7. TRBV21-1 is a pseudogene segment. As DNA, the CDR3 is TGTGCCAGCAGCTGGTATCTCGAGCAGTACGTC. Its protein is CASSWYLEQYV.